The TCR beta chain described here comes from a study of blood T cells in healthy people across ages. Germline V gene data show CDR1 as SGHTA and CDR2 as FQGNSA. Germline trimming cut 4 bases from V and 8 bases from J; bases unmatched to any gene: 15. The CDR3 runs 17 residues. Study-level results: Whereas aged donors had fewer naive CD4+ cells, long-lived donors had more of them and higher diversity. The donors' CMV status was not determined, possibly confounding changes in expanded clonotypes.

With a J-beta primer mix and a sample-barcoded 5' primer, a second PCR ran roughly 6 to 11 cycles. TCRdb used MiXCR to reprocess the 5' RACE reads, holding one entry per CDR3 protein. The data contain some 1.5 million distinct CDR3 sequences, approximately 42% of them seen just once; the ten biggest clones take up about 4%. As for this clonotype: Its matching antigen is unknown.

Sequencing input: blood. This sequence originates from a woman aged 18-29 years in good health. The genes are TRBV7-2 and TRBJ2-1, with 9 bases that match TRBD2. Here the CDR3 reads CASSSNPRIAGEDEQFF. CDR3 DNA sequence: TGTGCCAGCAGCTCAAACCCGAGGATAGCGGGAGAAGATGAGCAGTTCTTC.